A single sample gave rise to the 6 T cell receptor beta chains below, sequenced in a study of shared clonotypes between healthy human individuals (TCRdb year 2020). The library came from the immunoSEQ multiplex PCR assay. TCRdb provides this immuneACCESS table in a form limited to in-frame rearrangements. Some clones are lacking; in checked studies, under half of them reflect an unresolved V gene, and why the rest are absent is not known. Counted in this sample were 2 million to 2.5 million clones; approximately 94% of them appeared once. The top ten clones comprise roughly 1.7% of the sample. CD8 naive samples consisted of CD45RO-negative cells that were positively selected for CCR7, yielding a CD45RA+CCR7+ population without TemRA cells. The sample consisted of naive CD8+ T cells from PBMCs. The meaning of the sample's cell subset or site label: CD45RA+CCR7+. These receptors all stem from a man between 18 and 35 years old in good health. Some clones in this sample may be carry-over from other donors' samples.

The genes are TRBV9 and TRBJ1-1; tentative D call: TRBD1 (6 bases). V shed 3 bases and J shed 0 bases, with 15 bases lying between them. The germline V gene encodes CDR1 SGDLS and CDR2 YYNGEE. This CDR3 spans 16 amino acids. CDR3 residues: CASSGTGTGMNTEAFF. DNA for the CDR3: TGTGCCAGCAGCGGCACGGGAACAGGGATGAACACTGAAGCTTTCTTT. The full variable domain, its missing parts supplied by reference TRBV9 and TRBJ1-1, is DSGVTQTPKHLITATGQRVTLRCSPRSGDLSVYWYQQSLDQGLQFLIQYYNGEERAKGNILERFSAQQFPDLHSELNLSSLELGDSALYFCASSGTGTGMNTEAFFGQGTRLTVV.

This chain uses TRBV7-9 with TRBJ2-7, with TRBD1 matching 8 bases. The germline CDR1 and CDR2 sequences are SEHNR and FQNEAQ (reference sequence). CDR3 length: 15 residues. Trimming took 5 bases from V and 3 from J; bases not matched to a gene: 9. The CDR3 sequence: CASSTGTGGIYEQYF. In DNA, the CDR3 is TGTGCCAGCAGCACAGGGACAGGTGGCATCTACGAGCAGTACTTC.

CDR3 sequence: CASSPAGGRGNEQFF. The DNA of the CDR3 is TGTGCCAGCAGCCCGGCGGGAGGTAGGGGCAATGAGCAGTTCTTC. V gene TRBV11-3 combines with J gene TRBJ2-1; 8 positions agree with TRBD2. Germline V CDR1 and CDR2: SGHNT, YENEEA. With 5 bases clipped from V and 6 bases from J, the junction kept 9 bases outside the gene matches. This CDR3 contains 15 residues. Full variable domain (rest looked up from reference TRBV11-3 and TRBJ2-1): EAGVVQSPRYKIIEKKQPVAFWCNPISGHNTLYWYLQNLGQGPELLIRYENEEAVDDSQLPKDRFSAERLKGVDSTLKIQPAELGDSAVYLCASSPAGGRGNEQFFGPGTRLTVL.

The genes are TRBV19 and TRBJ1-2, with a weak D call TRBD1 (5 bases). V was shortened by 4 bases and J by 7 bases, with 22 bases between the two germline ends. The CDR3 runs 16 residues. Germline V CDR1 and CDR2: LNHDA, SQIVND (reference sequence). In DNA, the CDR3 is TGTGCCAGTAGTAGCGATAGCGGGACCCAAGAAGGTGGCTACACCTTC. Translating gives CASSSDSGTQEGGYTF.

This clone has just a few counts. The chain couples TRBV27 to TRBJ2-4; TRBD1 might be the D (6 bases). Germline V gene lookup returns CDR1 MNHEY and CDR2 SMNVEV (reference sequence). V lost 8 bases and J 8 bases, leaving 16 bases between the germline ends. The CDR3 sequence is 13 residues long. The CDR3 sequence is CASGLGAKDIQYF. CDR3 bases: TGTGCCAGCGGCCTGGGGGCGAAGGACATTCAGTACTTC.

To note about this clone: Distinct nucleotide sequences in the sample also encode this CDR3. The chain couples TRBV5-1 to TRBJ2-7; D not resolved. Trimming took 0 bases from V and 3 from J, leaving 4 bases between them. The CDR3 sequence is 12 residues long. The germline V gene encodes CDR1 SGHRS and CDR2 YFSETQ. CDR3 DNA: TGCGCCAGCAGCTTGGAGCGCTACGAGCAGTACTTC. Its protein is CASSLERYEQYF.